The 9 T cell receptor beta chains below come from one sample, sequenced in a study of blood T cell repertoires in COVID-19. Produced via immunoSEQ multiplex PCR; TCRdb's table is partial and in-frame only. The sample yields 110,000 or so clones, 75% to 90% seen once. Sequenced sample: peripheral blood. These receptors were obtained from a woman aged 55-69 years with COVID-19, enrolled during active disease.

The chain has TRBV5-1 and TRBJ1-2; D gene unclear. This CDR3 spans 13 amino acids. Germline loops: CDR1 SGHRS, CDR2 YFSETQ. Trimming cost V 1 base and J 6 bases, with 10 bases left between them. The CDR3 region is CASSLSGSNGYTF. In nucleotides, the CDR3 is TGCGCCAGCAGCTTGTCCGGGTCCAATGGCTACACCTTC.

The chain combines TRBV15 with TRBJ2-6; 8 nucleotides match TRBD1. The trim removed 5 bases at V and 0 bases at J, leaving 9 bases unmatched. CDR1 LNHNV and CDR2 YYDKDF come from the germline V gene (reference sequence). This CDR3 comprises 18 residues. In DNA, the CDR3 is TGTGCCACCAGCGGACGACAGGGGCGTTACTCTGGGGCCAACGTCCTGACTTTC. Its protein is CATSGRQGRYSGANVLTF.

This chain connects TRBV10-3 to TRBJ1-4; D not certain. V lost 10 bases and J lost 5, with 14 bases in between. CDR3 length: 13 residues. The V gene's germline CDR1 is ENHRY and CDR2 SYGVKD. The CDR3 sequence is CATTRGPNEKLFF. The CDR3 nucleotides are TGTGCCACCACTCGGGGTCCAAATGAAAAACTGTTTTTT.

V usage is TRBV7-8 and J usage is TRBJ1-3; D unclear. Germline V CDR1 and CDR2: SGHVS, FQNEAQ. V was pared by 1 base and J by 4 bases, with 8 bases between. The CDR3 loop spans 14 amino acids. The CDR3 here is CASSLEILGNTIYF. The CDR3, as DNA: TGTGCCAGCAGCTTAGAAATCCTGGGAAACACCATATATTTT.

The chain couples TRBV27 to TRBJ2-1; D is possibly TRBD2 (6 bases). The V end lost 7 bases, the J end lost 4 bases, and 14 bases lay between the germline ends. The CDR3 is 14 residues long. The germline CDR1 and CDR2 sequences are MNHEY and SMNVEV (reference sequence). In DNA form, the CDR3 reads TGTGCCAGCACTCCGACGGGGGAGTACAATGAGCAGTTCTTC. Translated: CASTPTGEYNEQFF.

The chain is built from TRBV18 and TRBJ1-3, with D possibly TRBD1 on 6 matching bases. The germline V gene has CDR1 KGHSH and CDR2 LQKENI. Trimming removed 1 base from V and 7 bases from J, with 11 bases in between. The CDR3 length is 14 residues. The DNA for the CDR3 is TGTGCCAGCTCACCACGGGACATTGGGAACACCATATATTTT. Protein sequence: CASSPRDIGNTIYF.

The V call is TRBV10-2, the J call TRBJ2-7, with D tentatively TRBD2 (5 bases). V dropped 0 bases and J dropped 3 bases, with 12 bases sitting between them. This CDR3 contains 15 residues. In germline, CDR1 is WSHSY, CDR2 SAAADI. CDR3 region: CASSESRAEFYEQYF. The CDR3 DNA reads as TGCGCCAGCAGTGAGTCGAGGGCAGAATTCTACGAGCAGTACTTC.

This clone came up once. CDR3 sequence: CASSLLSSGGFSTDTQYF. CDR3 DNA: TGCGCCAGCAGCTTGTTGTCTAGCGGGGGATTCAGCACAGATACGCAGTATTTT. This chain connects TRBV5-1 to TRBJ2-3, with 10 bases matching TRBD2. Trimming took 1 base from V and 0 from J; bases not matched to a gene: 8. The germline gives CDR1 SGHRS, CDR2 YFSETQ. This CDR3 region has 18 residues.

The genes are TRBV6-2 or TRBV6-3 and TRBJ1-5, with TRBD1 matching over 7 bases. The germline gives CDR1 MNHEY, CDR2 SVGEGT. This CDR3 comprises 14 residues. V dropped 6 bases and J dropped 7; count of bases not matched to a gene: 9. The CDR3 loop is CASSQTGQGQPQHF. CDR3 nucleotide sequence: TGTGCCAGCAGCCAGACAGGGCAGGGACAGCCCCAGCATTTT.